The rows below give T cell receptor beta chains drawn from one sample of a study of blood T cell repertoires in COVID-19. Produced via immunoSEQ multiplex PCR; TCRdb's table is partial and in-frame only. Among 300,000 or so clones listed, about 87% were seen once. The sample consisted of peripheral blood. The receptors shown here come from a woman between 40 and 50 years old with acute or convalescent COVID-19. Both conserved end residues are part of each CDR3. A D gene is named only where the DNA matches it firmly. Not all rows give a size; the values are once, few, many and, for expanded clones, a class.

>-|TRBV24-1|TRBJ1-4|-
CATRDSFNEKLFF
TGTGCCACCAGGGACAGCTTTAATGAAAAACTGTTTTTT
>-|TRBV19|TRBJ1-5|-
CASSSGDQPQHF
TGTGCCAGTAGTTCGGGTGATCAGCCCCAGCATTTT
>-|TRBV7-2|TRBJ2-5|-
CASSFGGVQETQYF
TGTGCCAGCAGCTTTGGCGGGGTACAAGAGACCCAGTACTTC
>TRBD2|TRBV5-1|TRBJ2-3|-
CASSSPGVVRRGTDTQYF
TGCGCCAGCAGCTCACCCGGGGTAGTAAGGCGGGGGACAGATACGCAGTATTTT
>-|TRBV9|TRBJ1-1|-
CASSEGGPGAFF
TGTGCCAGCAGCGAGGGAGGGCCTGGAGCTTTCTTT
>TRBD1|TRBV6-6|TRBJ1-4|-
CASSYGQGSEKLFF
TGTGCCAGCAGTTACGGACAGGGATCGGAAAAACTGTTTTTT
>TRBD1|TRBV13|TRBJ2-5|-
CASSLEGAETQYF
TGTGCCAGCAGCTTAGAGGGGGCTGAGACCCAGTACTTC
>-|TRBV5-1|TRBJ1-1|-
CASSLHQGWTEAFF
TGCGCCAGCAGCTTGCATCAGGGGTGGACTGAAGCTTTCTTT
>-|TRBV7-3|TRBJ2-1|-
CASSFLGEEQFF
TGTGCCAGCAGCTTTCTCGGGGAGGAGCAGTTCTTC
>TRBD1|TRBV7-2|TRBJ1-1|-
CASSYRDRGRGEAFF
TGTGCCAGCAGTTACCGGGACAGGGGACGGGGTGAAGCTTTCTTT
>-|TRBV9|TRBJ1-3|-
CASSVDPGDTIYF
TGTGCCAGCAGCGTAGACCCGGGGGACACCATATATTTT
>-|TRBV9|TRBJ1-6|-
CASSVEGGAGSPLHF
TGTGCCAGCAGCGTAGAGGGGGGGGCTGGGTCACCCCTCCACTTT
>-|TRBV9|TRBJ1-1|once
CASSVERGDTEAFF
TGTGCCAGCAGCGTAGAACGAGGAGACACTGAAGCTTTCTTT
>-|TRBV4-1|TRBJ1-1|-
CASSQDKRTAYKNTEAFF
TGCGCCAGCAGCCAAGATAAAAGGACAGCATACAAGAACACTGAAGCTTTCTTT